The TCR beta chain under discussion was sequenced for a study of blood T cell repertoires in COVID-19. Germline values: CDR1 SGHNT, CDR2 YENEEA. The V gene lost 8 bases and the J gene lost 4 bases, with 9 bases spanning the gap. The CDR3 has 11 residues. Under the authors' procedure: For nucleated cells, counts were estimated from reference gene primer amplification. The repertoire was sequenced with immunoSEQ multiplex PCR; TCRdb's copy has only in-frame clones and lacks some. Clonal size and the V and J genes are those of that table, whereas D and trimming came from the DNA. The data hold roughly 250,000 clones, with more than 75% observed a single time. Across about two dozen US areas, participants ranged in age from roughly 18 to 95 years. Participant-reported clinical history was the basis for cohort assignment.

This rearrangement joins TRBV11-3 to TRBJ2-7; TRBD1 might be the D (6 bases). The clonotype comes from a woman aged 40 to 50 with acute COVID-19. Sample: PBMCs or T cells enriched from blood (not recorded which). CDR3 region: CASRTGYEQYF. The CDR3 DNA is TGTGCCAGCCGCACAGGGTACGAGCAGTACTTC.